This TCR beta chain was retrieved from a study of blood T cell repertoires in COVID-19. V shed 6 bases and J 2 bases; nucleotides not matched to a gene: 9. From germline, CDR1 is SNHLY and CDR2 FYNNEI. The CDR3 contains 16 residues. Authors' analysis steps: For nucleated cells, counts were estimated from reference gene primer amplification. Clones were read by immunoSEQ multiplex PCR, and TCRdb kept only the in-frame ones, dropping some. From that table come the V and J calls and clone size; the DNA was used to work out D and trimming. The table lists about 210,000 clones, about four fifths of them singletons.

This TCR was sampled from a woman in her forties or fifties with active or convalescent COVID-19. The chain uses TRBV2 and TRBJ2-2; 7 bases fit TRBD1. Sequencing used peripheral blood. The CDR3 spells CASREQGPRNTGELFF. DNA of the CDR3: TGTGCCAGCAGAGAACAGGGGCCCCGTAACACCGGGGAGCTGTTTTTT.